Listed here is a single T cell receptor (beta chain). These data are taken from a study of cytomegalovirus exposure and HLA in healthy donors. Study-level information: Approximately 170 million T cells yielded 90 million to 130 million unique TCR beta sequences in earlier analysis. Some 85 million unique TCRs from HLA-typed donors were held in an early data release.

Trimming took 2 bases from V and 9 from J, leaving 13 bases between them. The CDR3 consists of 13 residues. Germline assignment: CDR1 MGHRA and CDR2 YSYEKL. 13 Jbeta primers and 60 Vbeta primers were used for the PCR. The repertoire was sequenced with immunoSEQ multiplex PCR; TCRdb's copy has only in-frame clones and lacks some. This sample has some 130,000 clones; approximately 80% occur once, and the top ten carry approximately 4%. V gene TRBV4-1 combines with J gene TRBJ2-5; TRBD2 is a possible D gene (6 bases). This TCR came from a male donor in good health and CMV-seronegative. The sample taken for sequencing was PBMCs. The CDR3 coding sequence is TGCGCCAGCAGCCAATGGCGGGGCGAGGCCCAGTACTTC. It yields the protein CASSQWRGEAQYF.